The T cell receptor beta chain described here comes from a study of T cell clonotyping in hematopoietic cell transplantation. Points from the study as a whole: Cells were unsorted, so CD4 and CD8 contributions were not separated. Few recipient clonotypes overlapped donors; over 95% were de novo at given depth.

The CDR3 runs to 13 residues. V lost 8 bases to trimming and J lost 3 bases, with 13 bases between them. Looked up from germline, CDR1 is MNHNS and CDR2 is SASEGT. Libraries were prepared by immunoSEQ multiplex PCR; TCRdb keeps only in-frame clonotypes and omits some of them. The data contain roughly 40,000 clones, 95% of them singletons. Concerning this clone itself: What it binds is unknown.

The genes are TRBV6-1 and TRBJ1-1; no reliable D call. Sequencing was done on a sample of peripheral blood mononuclear cells. The sequence derives from a man younger than 40 in good health. Some clones in this sample may be carry-over from other donors' samples. Here the CDR3 DNA reads TGTGCCAGCGGGAGGGAGGTTTACACTGAAGCTTTCTTT. Its translation: CASGREVYTEAFF.